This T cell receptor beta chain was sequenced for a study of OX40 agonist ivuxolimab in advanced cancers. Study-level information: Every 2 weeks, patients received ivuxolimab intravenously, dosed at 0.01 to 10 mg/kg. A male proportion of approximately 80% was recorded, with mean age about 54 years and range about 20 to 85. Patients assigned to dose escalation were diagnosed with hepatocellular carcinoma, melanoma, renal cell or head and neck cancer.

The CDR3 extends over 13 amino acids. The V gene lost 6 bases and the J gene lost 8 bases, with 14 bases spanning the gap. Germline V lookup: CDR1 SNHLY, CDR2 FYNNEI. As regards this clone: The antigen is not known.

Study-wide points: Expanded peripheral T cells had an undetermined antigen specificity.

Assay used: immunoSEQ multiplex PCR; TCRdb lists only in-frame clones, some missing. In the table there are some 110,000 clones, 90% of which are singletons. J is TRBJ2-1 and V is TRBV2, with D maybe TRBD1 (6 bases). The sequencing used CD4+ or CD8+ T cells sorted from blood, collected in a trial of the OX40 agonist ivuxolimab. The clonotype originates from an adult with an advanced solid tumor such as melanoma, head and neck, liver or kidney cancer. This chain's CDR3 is CASSKDSGDEQFF. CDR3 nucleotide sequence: TGTGCCAGCAGCAAGGACAGTGGAGATGAGCAGTTCTTC.